The subject of this entry is one T cell receptor (beta chain). Its antigen remains undetermined. No base qualities exist here, and no much larger clone lies one base off it. Interpreted using the paper, the time point label stands for: baseline before first vaccination. The treatment or condition label, read with the paper, signifies: meningococcal conjugate vaccine given as trial control. The vaccinee samples were drawn from two UK trials, COV001 and COV002, one of which was a single-blind randomized controlled phase 2/3 trial testing AZD1222 (ChAdOx1 nCoV-19) in healthy adults. Trial participant PBMC samples were collected at day 0 and day 28 after the second dose for TCRbeta chain sequencing. Looking up the germline V gene yields CDR1 SGHRS and CDR2 YFSETQ. Between the V and J ends, shortened by 0 bases and 0 bases respectively, the junction contains 10 bases. Counted from cysteine to phenylalanine, this CDR3 has 16 amino acids. The only DNA kept is the CDR3, 48 bases in frame from the first base.

The CDR3 regions of human TCRbeta chains were analyzed by immunosequencing. The study's own analysis went as follows. TCRs in the repertoires were compared against a reference library of SARS-CoV-2-specific TCRs that had been generated with the MIRA antigen-specificity platform. Breadth was defined as the fraction of unique TCRs that were SARS-CoV-2-associated, and depth was defined as the fraction of total T cells that were SARS-CoV-2-associated. Each spike-specific TCR was assigned to its reactive spike region and to a CD4 or CD8 class using the MIRA data. Log10-transformed breadth and depth values were compared by one-way ANOVA with Sidak's multiple comparisons tests. Not all clones reach the TCRdb copy of this immuneACCESS table, which keeps in-frame sequences only. Checked studies attribute under half of the gap to unresolved V genes and leave the rest unexplained. That table furnishes V, J and clone size, whereas the DNA furnished D and trimming. The sample table lists about 150,000 clones, about 90% of them with a count of one. About 5.1% of the sample belongs to the ten largest clones.

This sample was included in a study of T cell responses to AZD1222 COVID-19 vaccine (dated by TCRdb to the early 2020s). At the level of the whole study: TCR sequencing was performed for roughly 250 trial participants, of whom about 200 were given two doses of AZD1222 and about 25 were given two doses of MenACWY control vaccine. Trial participants were enrolled by age into 18-55, 56-69 and 70-plus year subgroups, with roughly 150, 30 and 60 TCR-sequenced participants respectively. General findings and caveats noted by the study authors: Conclusions about previously exposed vaccinees are limited because only six or seven AZD1222 recipients were SARS-CoV-2 seropositive at baseline. The whole spike protein was spanned by vaccine-associated CD4 TCRs, and dominant responses were seen in regions 160-218 and 743-854. Participants were mostly white British and included more females than males, and it was suggested by the authors that clonal diversity may have been underestimated. Nearly half of unique spike-specific TCRs reportedly recognized epitopes outside regions mutated in the B.1.351 and B.1.1.7 variants. After two AZD1222 doses, spike-specific TCR breadth and depth were significantly higher than at day 0 and than in MenACWY recipients. No day 14 peak-response samples were available, so repertoires were characterized only after the peak T cell response. The 56-69-year group was small, and its depth increase did not reach significance, likely because of low power.

This sample comprised peripheral blood, obtained on day 0 of MenACWY control vaccination. The V and J genes are TRBV5-1 and TRBJ1-3; a confident D gene designation cannot be given. The receptor's source is an adult in good health. The CDR3 region has the sequence CASSLGTSPSGNTIYF. The DNA sequence is TGCGCCAGCAGCTTGGGGACTTCGCCCTCTGGAAACACCATATATTTT. When the CDR3 is completed using the reference TRBV5-1 and TRBJ1-3 genes on either side, the full variable domain is KAGVTQTPRYLIKTRGQQVTLSCSPISGHRSVSWYQQTPGQGLQFLFEYFSETQRNKGNFPGRFSGRQFSNSRSEMNVSTLELGDSALYLCASSLGTSPSGNTIYFGEGSWLTVV.